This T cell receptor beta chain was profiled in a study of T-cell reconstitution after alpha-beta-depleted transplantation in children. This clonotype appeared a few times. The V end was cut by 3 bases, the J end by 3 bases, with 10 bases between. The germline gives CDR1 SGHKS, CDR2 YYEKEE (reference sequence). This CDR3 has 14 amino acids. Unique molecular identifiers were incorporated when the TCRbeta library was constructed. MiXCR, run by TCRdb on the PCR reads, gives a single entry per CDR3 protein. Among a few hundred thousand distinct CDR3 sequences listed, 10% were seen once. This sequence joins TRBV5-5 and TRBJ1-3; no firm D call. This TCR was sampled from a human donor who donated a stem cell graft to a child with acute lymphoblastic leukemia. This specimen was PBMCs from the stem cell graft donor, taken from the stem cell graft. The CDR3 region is CASSSGFLGNTIYF. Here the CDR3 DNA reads TGTGCCAGCAGCTCCGGGTTCCTTGGAAACACCATATATTTT.